By share, the clone carrying this TCR beta chain counts as medium-sized. No antigen is known for it. The sample originates from a study of prognosis after radiotherapy for stage I lung cancer. CDR1 is MNHNS and CDR2 is SASEGT in the germline V gene. CDR3 length equals 12 residues. Between the trimmed V and J ends, which lost 8 bases and 2 bases, there was a span of 10 bases. Overall study findings and caveats: In the expanded TCR clones, tumor specificity was not determined.

From genomic DNA, TCR beta CDR3 was amplified by two-round multiplex PCR. Individual primers that were specific to each TRBV and TRBJ gene served in first-round PCR. TCRdb itself ran the multiplex PCR reads through MiXCR, one entry per CDR3 protein. The sample carries 20,000 to 30,000 distinct CDR3 sequences, more than 35% recorded once. This specimen consisted of PBMCs, obtained before or after stereotactic body radiation therapy (not recorded which). This clonotype was sampled from a donor aged 50 or older with non-small cell lung cancer. This chain joins TRBV6-1 and TRBJ2-7; D gene uncertain. In DNA, the CDR3 is TGTGCCAGCTCTCAAGCCGCCTACGAGCAGTACTTC. Amino acid sequence: CASSQAAYEQYF.